This section outlines one T cell receptor (beta chain) sequence together with its context. Its matching antigen is unknown. This sample was taken from a study of cytomegalovirus exposure and HLA in healthy donors. General study findings and limits: Apparent HLA restriction characterized most CMV-associated TCR beta chains in a later analysis. Most TCR sequences were seen very rarely across donors, but some public TCRs occurred in many. The investigators catalogued 150 to 200 TCR beta chains as cytomegalovirus-associated. Likely technical artifact: a cluster of highly shared sequence variants.

The PCR ran on 60 Vbeta and 13 Jbeta primers. Only in-frame clones appear in the TCRdb table, and some are missing; sequencing was by immunoSEQ multiplex PCR. Among some 120,000 clones listed, 85% to 90% were seen once. The junction had 5 bases not matched to a gene; V was cut back by 5 bases and J by 3 bases. CDR1 and CDR2 from the germline V gene are SQVTM and ANQGSEA. The CDR3 has 13 residues. The sequenced material came from PBMCs. The clonotype comes from a woman in her 30s in good health and CMV-seropositive. The V and J genes are TRBV29-1 and TRBJ1-1, with TRBD1 identical over 8 bases. CDR3 DNA sequence: TGCAGCGTTAGTCAGGGGGCGGACACTGAAGCTTTCTTT. It yields the protein CSVSQGADTEAFF.